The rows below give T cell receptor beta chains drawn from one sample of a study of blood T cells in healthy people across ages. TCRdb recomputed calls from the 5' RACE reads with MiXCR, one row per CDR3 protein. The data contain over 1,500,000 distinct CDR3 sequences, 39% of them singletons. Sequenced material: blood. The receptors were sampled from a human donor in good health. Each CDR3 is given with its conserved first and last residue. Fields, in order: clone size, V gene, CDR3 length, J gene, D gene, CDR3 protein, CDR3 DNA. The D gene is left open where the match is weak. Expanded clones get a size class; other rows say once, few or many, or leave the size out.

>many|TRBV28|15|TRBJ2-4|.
CASSLGQYRRQGQYF
TGTGCCAGCAGTCTCGGACAGTATCGACGTCAAGGGCAGTACTTC
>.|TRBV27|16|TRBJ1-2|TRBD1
CASSSLGTETNYGYTF
TGTGCCAGCAGTTCCCTCGGGACAGAAACTAACTATGGCTACACCTTC
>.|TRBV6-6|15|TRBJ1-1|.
CASSYSHSRASEAFF
TGTGCCAGCAGTTACTCTCATTCCAGGGCTTCTGAAGCTTTCTTT
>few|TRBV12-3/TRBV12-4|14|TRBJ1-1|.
CATTRGPGGREAFF
TGTGCCACTACAAGGGGCCCAGGTGGGCGGGAAGCTTTCTTT
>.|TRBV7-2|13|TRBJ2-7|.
CASSVQGINEQYF
TGTGCCAGCAGTGTTCAGGGAATCAACGAGCAGTACTTC
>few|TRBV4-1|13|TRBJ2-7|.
CASSRILLYEQYF
TGCGCCAGCAGCAGGATATTACTCTACGAGCAGTACTTC
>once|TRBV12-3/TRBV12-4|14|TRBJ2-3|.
CASSVTLATDTQYF
TGTGCCAGCAGTGTTACCTTGGCCACAGATACGCAGTATTTT
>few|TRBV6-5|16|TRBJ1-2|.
CASSYTSRGGSYGYTF
TGTGCCAGCAGTTACACGTCTCGGGGGGGAAGCTATGGCTACACCTTC
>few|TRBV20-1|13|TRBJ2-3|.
CSAGQSGTDTQYF
TGCAGTGCCGGACAGTCTGGCACAGATACGCAGTATTTT
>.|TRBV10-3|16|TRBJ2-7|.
CAISGRSRLDHYEQYF
TGTGCCATCAGTGGACGGTCGAGACTAGACCACTACGAGCAGTACTTC
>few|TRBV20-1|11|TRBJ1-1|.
CSASPSAGAFF
TGCAGTGCTAGCCCCTCCGCGGGAGCTTTCTTT
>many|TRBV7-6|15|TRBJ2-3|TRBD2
CASSPRTSGGDTQYF
TGTGCCAGCAGCCCTCGGACTAGCGGGGGTGATACGCAGTATTTT
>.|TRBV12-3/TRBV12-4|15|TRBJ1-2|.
CAVKYSGAPTYGYTF
TGTGCCGTGAAGTATTCAGGGGCGCCTACCTATGGCTACACCTTC
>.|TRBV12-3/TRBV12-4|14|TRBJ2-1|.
CASSLDVVYNEQFF
TGTGCCAGCAGTTTAGACGTGGTATACAATGAGCAGTTCTTC
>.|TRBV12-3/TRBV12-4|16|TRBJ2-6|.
CASRPEQGSGANVLTF
TGTGCCAGCAGACCAGAACAGGGCTCCGGGGCCAACGTCCTGACTTTC
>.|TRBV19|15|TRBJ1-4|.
CASSRWMTANEKLFF
TGTGCCAGTAGTAGATGGATGACGGCTAATGAAAAACTGTTTTTT
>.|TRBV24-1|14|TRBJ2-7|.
CATSDLFGNNEQYF
TGTGCCACCAGTGATTTGTTCGGCAACAATGAGCAGTACTTC
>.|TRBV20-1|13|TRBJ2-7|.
CSVRDGGGDEQYF
TGCAGTGTTAGAGATGGCGGAGGGGACGAGCAGTACTTC
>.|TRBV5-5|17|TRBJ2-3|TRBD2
CASSLTLAGGQTDTQYF
TGTGCCAGCAGCTTGACGCTAGCGGGGGGGCAAACAGATACGCAGTATTTT
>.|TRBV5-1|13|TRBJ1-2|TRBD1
CASSAQTGDGYTF
TGCGCCAGCAGCGCTCAGACAGGGGATGGCTACACCTTC
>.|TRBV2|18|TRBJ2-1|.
CASSPGGRAGRAYNEQFF
TGTGCCAGCAGTCCCGGGGGGCGAGCGGGTAGGGCCTACAATGAGCAGTTCTTC
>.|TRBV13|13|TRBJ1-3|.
CASSHHGEDTIYF
TGTGCCAGCAGCCACCACGGGGAAGACACCATATATTTT
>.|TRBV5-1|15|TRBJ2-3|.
CASSFRSPSTDTQYF
TGCGCCAGCAGCTTCCGGAGCCCTAGCACAGATACGCAGTATTTT
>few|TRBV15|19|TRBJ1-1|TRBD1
CATSRFGTAEDPWNTEAFF
TGTGCCACCAGCAGATTCGGGACAGCGGAAGACCCTTGGAACACTGAAGCTTTCTTT
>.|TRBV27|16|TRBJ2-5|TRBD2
CASSPTSGGRYETQYF
TGTGCCAGCAGTCCAACTAGCGGGGGAAGGTATGAGACCCAGTACTTC
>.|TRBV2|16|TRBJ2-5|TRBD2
CASLGLAGTSPGTQYF
TGTGCCAGTTTGGGACTAGCGGGGACCTCCCCCGGGACCCAGTACTTC
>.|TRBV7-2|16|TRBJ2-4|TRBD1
CASSPSGGRGQNIQYF
TGTGCCAGCAGCCCCTCAGGTGGCAGGGGGCAGAACATTCAGTACTTC
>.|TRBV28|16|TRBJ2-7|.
CASSLVGDVEGYEQYF
TGTGCCAGCAGTTTAGTGGGGGACGTGGAGGGCTACGAGCAGTACTTC
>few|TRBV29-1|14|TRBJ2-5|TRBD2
CSVDSGDGEETQYF
TGCAGCGTTGATAGCGGGGATGGGGAAGAGACCCAGTACTTC
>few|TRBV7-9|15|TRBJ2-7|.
CASSFETPLSYEQYF
TGTGCCAGCAGCTTCGAAACTCCCCTCTCCTACGAGCAGTACTTC
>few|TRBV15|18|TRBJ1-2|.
CATSRDIGGIIKTYGYTF
TGTGCCACCAGCAGAGATATTGGAGGGATTATAAAGACCTATGGCTACACCTTC
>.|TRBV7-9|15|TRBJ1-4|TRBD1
CASSLAAGGYEKLFF
TGTGCCAGCAGCTTAGCGGCAGGGGGCTATGAAAAACTGTTTTTT
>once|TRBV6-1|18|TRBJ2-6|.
CASTKTGQDIPGANVLTF
TGTGCCAGCACCAAGACGGGGCAGGACATCCCTGGGGCCAACGTCCTGACTTTC
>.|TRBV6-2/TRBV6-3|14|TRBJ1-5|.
CASSSAGLRQPQHF
TGTGCCAGCAGTTCAGCAGGGTTGCGTCAGCCCCAGCATTTT
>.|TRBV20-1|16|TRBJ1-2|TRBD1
CSARGQRQGTNYGYTF
TGCAGTGCTAGAGGTCAAAGACAGGGCACTAACTATGGCTACACCTTC
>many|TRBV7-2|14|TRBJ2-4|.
CASSLGADTGIQYF
TGTGCCAGCAGCTTAGGTGCCGACACAGGCATTCAGTACTTC
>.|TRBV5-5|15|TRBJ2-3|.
CASSLVGLTTDTQYF
TGTGCCAGCAGCTTGGTAGGGCTAACGACAGATACGCAGTATTTT
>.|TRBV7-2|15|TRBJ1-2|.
CASGLVGILNYGYTF
TGTGCCAGCGGCTTAGTCGGGATCTTAAACTATGGCTACACCTTC
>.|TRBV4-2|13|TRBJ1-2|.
CASSPLREAGYTF
TGTGCCAGCAGCCCCCTGAGGGAGGCTGGCTACACCTTC
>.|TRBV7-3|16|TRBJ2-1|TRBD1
CASSSQGAGSYNEQFF
TGTGCCAGCAGCTCACAGGGGGCAGGATCCTACAATGAGCAGTTCTTC
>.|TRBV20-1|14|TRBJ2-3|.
CSTSGDYLGGTQYF
TGCAGTACCTCTGGGGACTACTTGGGGGGCACGCAGTATTTT
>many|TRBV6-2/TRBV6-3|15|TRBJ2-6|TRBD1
CASRTGGSGANVLTF
TGTGCCAGCAGGACAGGGGGCTCTGGGGCCAACGTCCTGACTTTC
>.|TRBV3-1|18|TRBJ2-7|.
CASSQDNSRGQKNYEQYF
TGTGCCAGCAGCCAAGATAATTCGAGGGGCCAGAAGAATTACGAGCAGTACTTC
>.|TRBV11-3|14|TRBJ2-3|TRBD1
CASSGGQATDTQYF
TGTGCCAGCTCCGGTGGACAGGCTACAGATACGCAGTATTTT
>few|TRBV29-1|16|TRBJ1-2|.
CSVEGGVAARFMGYTF
TGCAGCGTTGAAGGAGGGGTAGCAGCGAGGTTTATGGGCTACACCTTC
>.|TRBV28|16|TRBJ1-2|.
CASRPLRGAVDSGYTF
TGTGCCAGCAGACCCCTGCGGGGGGCGGTAGATAGCGGCTACACCTTC
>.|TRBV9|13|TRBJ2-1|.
CASSAAGLFVPFF
TGTGCCAGCAGCGCGGCTGGACTATTTGTGCCGTTCTTC